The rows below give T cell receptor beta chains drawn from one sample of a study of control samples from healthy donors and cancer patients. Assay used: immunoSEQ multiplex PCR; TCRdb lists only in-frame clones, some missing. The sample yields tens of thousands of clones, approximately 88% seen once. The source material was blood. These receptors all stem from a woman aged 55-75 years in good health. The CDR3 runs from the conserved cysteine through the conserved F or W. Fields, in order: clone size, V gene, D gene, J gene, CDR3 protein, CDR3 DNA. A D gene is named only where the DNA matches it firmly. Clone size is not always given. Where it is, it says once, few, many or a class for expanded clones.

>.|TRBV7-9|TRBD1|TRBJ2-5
CASTRTGRETQYF
TGTGCCAGCACCAGGACAGGAAGAGAGACCCAGTACTTC
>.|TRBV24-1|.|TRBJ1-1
CATSDFRTGEAFF
TGTGCCACCAGTGATTTTCGGACGGGCGAAGCTTTCTTT
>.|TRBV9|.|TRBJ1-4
CASSVSGAVATNEKLFF
TGTGCCAGCAGCGTAAGTGGCGCGGTGGCAACTAATGAAAAACTGTTTTTT
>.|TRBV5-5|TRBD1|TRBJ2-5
CASSLVGTVSLETQYF
TGTGCCAGCAGCTTAGTGGGGACAGTGAGTTTGGAGACCCAGTACTTC
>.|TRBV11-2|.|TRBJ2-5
CASSSYQAIQETQYF
TGTGCCAGCAGCTCGTATCAGGCTATCCAAGAGACCCAGTACTTC
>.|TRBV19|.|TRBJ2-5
CASSIPREGETQYF
TGTGCCAGTAGTATTCCCAGGGAAGGGGAGACCCAGTACTTC
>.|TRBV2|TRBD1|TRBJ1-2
CASRRDRGGNYGYTF
TGTGCCAGCAGGAGGGACAGGGGGGGAAACTATGGCTACACCTTC
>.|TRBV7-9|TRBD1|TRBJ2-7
CASSQNRQGRQYF
TGTGCCAGCAGCCAGAACAGACAGGGAAGGCAGTACTTC
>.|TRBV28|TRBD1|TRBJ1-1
CASSYPDRGDMNTEAFF
TGTGCCAGCAGTTATCCGGACAGGGGAGATATGAACACTGAAGCTTTCTTT
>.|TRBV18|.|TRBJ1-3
CASSESKFSGNTIYF
TGTGCCAGCTCAGAGTCTAAATTCTCTGGAAACACCATATATTTT
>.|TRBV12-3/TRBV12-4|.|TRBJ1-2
CASRGTNYGYTF
TGTGCCAGCAGAGGAACAAACTATGGCTACACCTTC
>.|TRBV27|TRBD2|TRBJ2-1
CASQGSAGESYNEQFF
TGTGCCAGCCAGGGTTCGGCGGGAGAAAGTTACAATGAGCAGTTCTTC
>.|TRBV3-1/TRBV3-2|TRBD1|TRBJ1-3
CASRDRGDTIYF
TGTGCCAGCAGGGACAGGGGAGACACCATATATTTT
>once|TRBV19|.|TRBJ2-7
CASSILGAHEQYF
TGTGCCAGTAGTATACTGGGGGCCCACGAGCAGTACTTC
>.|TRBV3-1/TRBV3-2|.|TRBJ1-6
CASRLTEIYSPLHF
TGTGCCAGCAGGCTAACAGAGATCTATTCACCCCTCCACTTT
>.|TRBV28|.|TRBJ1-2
CASRNRRGSAYGYTF
TGTGCCAGCAGAAACAGGCGGGGGAGTGCCTATGGCTACACCTTC
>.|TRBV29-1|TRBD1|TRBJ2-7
CSVARDRAYEQYF
TGCAGCGTTGCCCGGGACAGAGCCTACGAGCAGTACTTC
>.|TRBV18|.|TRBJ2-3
CASSREVSTDTQYF
TGTGCCAGCTCACGCGAAGTTAGCACAGATACGCAGTATTTT
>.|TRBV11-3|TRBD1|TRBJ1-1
CASSVTGGHTEAFF
TGTGCCAGCAGCGTCACAGGGGGCCACACTGAAGCTTTCTTT
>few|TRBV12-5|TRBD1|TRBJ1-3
CASGLVVPEGAVSPTSFDGNTIYF
TGTGCTAGTGGTTTGGTAGTTCCGGAGGGGGCGGTTAGCCCGACATCATTCGATGGAAACACCATATATTTT
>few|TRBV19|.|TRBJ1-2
CASNSGSYGYTF
TGTGCCAGTAACTCAGGGTCCTATGGCTACACCTTC
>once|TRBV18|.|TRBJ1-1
CASSPARGTEAFF
TGTGCCAGCTCTCCCGCCAGGGGCACTGAAGCTTTCTTT
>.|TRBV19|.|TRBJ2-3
CASSIFSGVPDTQYF
TGTGCCAGTAGTATTTTCTCGGGGGTTCCAGATACGCAGTATTTT